The clone carrying this TCR beta chain was seen a handful of times. Its antigen is not identified. This record comes from a study of vaccination and CD4 T cells after COVID-19. Study summary: The authors exposed cells to overlapping spike peptides derived from SARS-CoV-2, HCoV-NL63, HCoV-OC43 and HCoV-229E.

Study-wide points: SARS-CoV-2-reactive clonotype medians increased from roughly 19 to 38, not significantly.

Treatment noted: approximately nine-day PBMC culture with coronavirus spike peptide pools or control peptides (ViraFEST assay). The PCR-positive dates, March through December 2020, came before the US Alpha, Beta and Delta variants. Oncomine TCR Beta short-read sequencing was applied to DNA from cultured CD4+ T cells. It was cultured CD4+ T cells from which genomic DNA was extracted. In TCRdb, the PCR reads were re-called with MiXCR into one record per CDR3 protein. This table holds 4,500 to 6,000 distinct CDR3 sequences, around 82% found once. V dropped 1 base and J dropped 6; count of bases not matched to a gene: 10. CDR1 and CDR2 from the germline V gene are DFQATT and SNEGSKA (reference sequence). This CDR3 region has 16 residues.

The clonotype comes from a human donor who had recovered from COVID-19. The chain is built from TRBV20-1 and TRBJ1-5; 9 positions match TRBD1. The sequencing input was CD4+ T cells from blood, cultured in vitro. The CDR3 nucleotides read TGCAGTGCTAGAGGCGGGACAGGGTTATGGGGTCAGCCCCAGCATTTT. Protein product: CSARGGTGLWGQPQHF.